This is a list of T cell receptor beta chains from one sample in a study of glioma-infiltrating T cells. TCRdb fed the multiplex PCR reads into MiXCR, producing one record per CDR3 protein. In the table there are about 380,000 distinct CDR3 sequences, 41% of which are singletons. Sequencing input: glioma tissue, nonneoplastic brain tissue, or PBMCs (not recorded which). Receptors originate from a human donor with low-grade glioma or glioblastoma, undergoing nonglioma brain surgery, or in good health (not recorded which). CDR3s include the opening cysteine and the closing phenylalanine or tryptophan. Each record gives: V gene, J gene, clone size, D gene, CDR3 DNA, CDR3 protein. D genes are given only for firm matches. Part of the rows lack a size; the others show once, few, many or a class for expanded clones.

TRBV2,TRBJ2-7,few,.,TGTGCCAGCAGTGAATGGGCAGGTGTCTCCTACGAGCAGTACTTC,CASSEWAGVSYEQYF
TRBV6-6,TRBJ2-1,.,.,TGTGCCAGCAGTTGGGCGGCCTCCTACGAGCAGTTCTTC,CASSWAASYEQFF
TRBV6-5,TRBJ1-4,.,.,TGTGCCAGCAGTTACAGGGGAGGTGAAAAACTGTTTTTT,CASSYRGGEKLFF
TRBV7-2,TRBJ2-7,many,TRBD1,TGTGCCAGCAGCTTCCGGGACAGCTACGAGCAGTACTTC,CASSFRDSYEQYF
TRBV7-9,TRBJ2-7,few,TRBD1,TGTGCCAGCAGCTCACGGACAGGGAATTACGAGCAGTACTTC,CASSSRTGNYEQYF
TRBV24-1,TRBJ2-1,.,.,TGTGCCACCAGTGACGCCGGGACCCGGGTACGGGATGAGCAGTTCTTC,CATSDAGTRVRDEQFF
TRBV4-1,TRBJ2-4,.,.,TGCGCCAGCAGCCAAGAAAACGGATGGATTCAGTACTTC,CASSQENGWIQYF
TRBV20-1,TRBJ2-7,.,TRBD1,TGCAGTGCTAGACGCCCGGACAGGGAGAACTTC,CSARRPDRENF
TRBV27,TRBJ1-1,few,TRBD1,TGTGCCAGCACGCCGTTACAGGGGGCAACGAGCACGATGAACACTGAAGCTTTCTTT,CASTPLQGATSTMNTEAFF
TRBV28,TRBJ2-1,.,.,TGTGCCAGCGAGCCGGATACCTCCTACAATGAGCAGTTCTTC,CASEPDTSYNEQFF
TRBV4-1,TRBJ2-7,few,.,TGCGCCAGCAGCCAAGTCGCCGGGGCAAACTCCTACGAGCAGTACTTC,CASSQVAGANSYEQYF
TRBV6-2/TRBV6-3,TRBJ1-5,few,.,TGTGCCAGCAGTTACAAACAGGTCTCGGGCAGGCAGCCCCAGCATTTT,CASSYKQVSGRQPQHF